This T cell receptor beta chain was documented in a study of T cell repertoires in cytomegalovirus infection. V was pared by 8 bases and J by 6 bases, with 11 bases of the junction left unmatched. Germline CDR1 MNHEY, CDR2 SMNVEV (reference sequence). The CDR3 is made up of 14 amino acids. Each CDR3 protein is one row after TCRdb ran MiXCR on the reads. Of about 130,000 distinct CDR3 sequences in the sample, 7% to 9.5% are singletons; the top ten hold 10%. This clonotype has ten or more counts. The TCR comes from a human donor in good health (CMV status not recorded). Some clones in this sample may be carry-over from other donors' samples. V is TRBV27 and J is TRBJ2-7; 9 bases are a match to TRBD2. The source material was PBMCs. In DNA form, the CDR3 reads TGTGCCAGCGGAGATAGCGGGAGTATGCTCGAGCAGTACTTC. It specifies CASGDSGSMLEQYF.